These T cell receptor beta chains were read from a single sample in a study of T cells in localized non-small cell lung cancer. Libraries were prepared by immunoSEQ multiplex PCR; TCRdb keeps only in-frame clonotypes and omits some of them. The sample lists about 33,000 clones; 75% to 90% were seen once. Sequences were derived from peripheral blood, sampled before any cancer treatment. All receptors derive from a man between 40 and 70 years old with stage I lung adenocarcinoma. CDR3s include the opening cysteine and the closing phenylalanine or tryptophan. The D gene is left open where the match is weak. Only some rows state a clone size, as once, few, many or a class for expanded clones.

j_call | v_call | d_call | clone_size | cdr3_nt | cdr3_aa
TRBJ1-6 | TRBV9 | NA | few | TGTGCCAGCAGCATAACGGGGGATAATTCACCCCTCCACTTT | CASSITGDNSPLHF
TRBJ2-4 | TRBV7-9 | TRBD2 | NA | TGTGCCAGCAGCTTCGGGGGGACAAACATTCAGTACTTC | CASSFGGTNIQYF
TRBJ2-7 | TRBV19 | NA | NA | TGTGCCAGTAGCGACCCACAGGTTTCCTACGAGCAGTACTTC | CASSDPQVSYEQYF
TRBJ2-5 | TRBV7-8 | TRBD2 | NA | TGTGCCAGCAGCTATGAACTAGCGGGGGTGGAGACCCAGTACTTC | CASSYELAGVETQYF
TRBJ1-2 | TRBV9 | NA | NA | TGTGCCAGCAGCGACAGGGATTCCCATGGCTACACCTTC | CASSDRDSHGYTF
TRBJ1-2 | TRBV7-9 | NA | once | TGTGCCAGCAGCTTAACCGGCGAAGGAATATACTATGGCTACACCTTC | CASSLTGEGIYYGYTF
TRBJ2-3 | TRBV9 | NA | NA | TGTGCCAGCACGGATACAGATACGCAGTATTTT | CASTDTDTQYF
TRBJ2-3 | TRBV18 | NA | few | TGTGCCAGCTCACGGACAGATACGCAGTATTTT | CASSRTDTQYF
TRBJ1-1 | TRBV11-3 | NA | NA | TGTGCCAGCAGCTCCCAAATGAACACTGAAGCTTTCTTT | CASSSQMNTEAFF
TRBJ1-3 | TRBV27 | NA | NA | TGTGCCAGCAGTTTACAGGGTACCGCTGGAAACACCATATATTTT | CASSLQGTAGNTIYF
TRBJ2-7 | TRBV6-5 | TRBD1 | once | TGTGCCAGCAACGACAGGGCCTACGTCGAGCAGTACTTC | CASNDRAYVEQYF
TRBJ2-2 | TRBV14 | TRBD1 | NA | TGTGCCAGCAGCGGGACAGTGAACACCGGGGAGCTGTTTTTT | CASSGTVNTGELFF
TRBJ2-1 | TRBV10-3 | NA | NA | TGTGCCATCAGGGATTGGGACAATGAGCAGTTCTTC | CAIRDWDNEQFF
TRBJ1-1 | TRBV6-4 | NA | NA | TGTGCCAGCAAACCGGGGGGCTCAGACACTGAAGCTTTCTTT | CASKPGGSDTEAFF
TRBJ1-4 | TRBV6-1 | NA | few | TGTGCCAGTGGACACCGAGAAAAACTGTTTTTT | CASGHREKLFF
TRBJ2-7 | TRBV7-8 | TRBD2 | NA | TGTGCCAGCAGCTACCCGGGGGGGAGCTACGAGCAGTACTTC | CASSYPGGSYEQYF
TRBJ2-7 | TRBV7-8 | NA | NA | TGTGCCAGCCGCCAAGGTAGTGTGGGGGCTTTTGAGCAGTACTTC | CASRQGSVGAFEQYF
TRBJ2-1 | TRBV6-5 | TRBD2 | NA | TGTGCCAGCAGTCTCGTGGTAGCGGGAGTTAAAGAGCAGTTCTTC | CASSLVVAGVKEQFF
TRBJ2-2 | TRBV9 | NA | once | TGTGCCAGCAGCGTAACCCGAGGGGCGCAAGGCGGGGAGCTGTTTTTT | CASSVTRGAQGGELFF
TRBJ2-6 | TRBV11-2 | NA | NA | TGTGCCAGCAGCTTCAACTCTGGGGCCAACGTCCTGACTTTC | CASSFNSGANVLTF
TRBJ2-1 | TRBV14 | NA | NA | TGTGCCAGCAGCCAACCGGGAAGAAATGAGCAGTTCTTC | CASSQPGRNEQFF
TRBJ2-1 | TRBV20-1 | TRBD2 | NA | TGCAGTAGACTAGCGGGGGGTGAGCAGTTCTTC | CSRLAGGEQFF
TRBJ2-7 | TRBV2 | TRBD1 | NA | TGTGCCAGCAGTGAAGGAGGGACAGGGGGGAATTCCTACGAGCAGTACTTC | CASSEGGTGGNSYEQYF
TRBJ2-3 | TRBV11-2 | NA | NA | TGTGCCAGCAGCTTAGAGCGGGGTAGCACAGATACGCAGTATTTT | CASSLERGSTDTQYF
TRBJ1-3 | TRBV7-9 | NA | NA | TGTGCCAGCAGCTTAAGTATTACCGGGAACACCATATATTTT | CASSLSITGNTIYF
TRBJ2-5 | TRBV14 | TRBD2 | NA | TGTGCCAGCAGCCAAGAAGGTCGGGGGGAAGAGACCCAGTACTTC | CASSQEGRGEETQYF
TRBJ2-1 | TRBV5-8 | NA | NA | TGTGCCAGCAGCTTGGGGGGCGGCTCCACCAATGAGCAGTTCTTC | CASSLGGGSTNEQFF
TRBJ1-2 | TRBV5-6 | NA | NA | TGTGCCAGCAGCTTTTGGGCAGGACCTGAGGGTGGCTACACCTTC | CASSFWAGPEGGYTF
TRBJ1-2 | TRBV5-4 | NA | NA | TGTGCCAGCAGCCCGGGACTGATCTATGGCTACACCTTC | CASSPGLIYGYTF
TRBJ2-1 | TRBV2 | NA | once | TGTGCCAGCTTAGGCGGCTACAATGAGCAGTTCTTC | CASLGGYNEQFF
TRBJ2-2 | TRBV25-1 | TRBD1 | NA | TGTGCCAGCACGGGACAGGGCGACACCGGGGAGCTGTTTTTT | CASTGQGDTGELFF
TRBJ2-2 | TRBV2 | TRBD1 | NA | TGTGCCAGCAGTGAATCGGTCAGGGGGCAGTCCGGGGAGCTGTTTTTT | CASSESVRGQSGELFF
TRBJ2-1 | TRBV11-2 | NA | NA | TGTGCCAGCAGCTTAGATTTCCCCGGTAATGAGCAGTTCTTC | CASSLDFPGNEQFF
TRBJ2-7 | TRBV6-1 | NA | NA | TGTGCCAGCAGTGAAGGGGCAGGGAGGACCTACGAGCAGTACTTC | CASSEGAGRTYEQYF
TRBJ2-3 | TRBV2 | TRBD1 | NA | TGTGCCAGCAGGGGACAGGGGCGCACAGATACGCAGTATTTT | CASRGQGRTDTQYF
TRBJ1-2 | TRBV5-4 | NA | NA | TGTGCCAGCAGTATCCCGGGCCCCCCTGGGCATGGCTACACCTTC | CASSIPGPPGHGYTF
TRBJ1-2 | TRBV11-2 | NA | NA | TGTGCCAGCAGCCCAATATATGGGGGGATACAGGAAAATGGCTACACCTTC | CASSPIYGGIQENGYTF
TRBJ2-2 | TRBV7-8 | TRBD1 | NA | TGTGCCAGCAGCCGGGGACAGCTCAACACCGGGGAGCTGTTTTTT | CASSRGQLNTGELFF
TRBJ1-1 | TRBV6-6 | TRBD1 | NA | TGTGCCAGCAGGTCCGGGACAGGGAACACTGAAGCTTTCTTT | CASRSGTGNTEAFF
TRBJ1-1 | TRBV9 | NA | once | TGTGCCAGCAGCGTAGTCCTCGAGGGGTTTGAGGCTGAAGCTTTCTTT | CASSVVLEGFEAEAFF
TRBJ2-1 | TRBV7-2 | NA | NA | TGTGCCAGCAGCTTAGATTTCGTGCGCAATGAGCAGTTCTTC | CASSLDFVRNEQFF
TRBJ2-1 | TRBV5-1 | NA | NA | TGCGCCAGCAGCTTAATGGGATGGGGGAATGAGCAGTTCTTC | CASSLMGWGNEQFF
TRBJ1-2 | TRBV2 | TRBD1 | NA | TGTGCCAGCAGTGAAAGGGGAACATTACAGGGGGCGACGAGAGGCTACACCTTC | CASSERGTLQGATRGYTF
TRBJ2-3 | TRBV11-2 | NA | NA | TGTGCCAGCAGCTTAGATCCCGGATTGGATACGCAGTATTTT | CASSLDPGLDTQYF
TRBJ1-2 | TRBV6-1 | NA | NA | TGTGCCAGCAGTCGAGATTTAACCGACTATGGCTACACCTTC | CASSRDLTDYGYTF
TRBJ2-7 | TRBV6-1 | NA | once | TGTGCCAGCAGTGAAGCTCGGGACGGCTACGAGCAGTACTTC | CASSEARDGYEQYF
TRBJ2-1 | TRBV23-1 | TRBD1 | NA | TGCGCCAGCAGTCAATCGGGGACAGGGGCTAATGAGCAGTTCTTC | CASSQSGTGANEQFF
TRBJ2-7 | TRBV13 | TRBD2 | NA | TGTGCCAGCAGTACTAAGCGGGGGACCTTCTACGAGCAGTACTTC | CASSTKRGTFYEQYF
TRBJ2-2 | TRBV6-1 | TRBD2 | NA | TGTGCCAGCAGGGGACTAGCGGGGGTGTCCGGGGAGCTGTTTTTT | CASRGLAGVSGELFF
TRBJ2-1 | TRBV19 | NA | NA | TGTGCCAGTAGTCCTCATAGCGGTACCTCCTACAATGAGCAGTTCTTC | CASSPHSGTSYNEQFF
TRBJ1-5 | TRBV5-5 | NA | NA | TGTGCCAGCAGCTTCGTGAGGGGGGCCGAAATTCAGCCCCAGCATTTT | CASSFVRGAEIQPQHF
TRBJ1-5 | TRBV10-2 | NA | NA | TGCGCCAGCAGCAAGGGGGGGAATCAGCCCCAGCATTTT | CASSKGGNQPQHF
TRBJ2-2 | TRBV11-3 | TRBD1 | NA | TGTGCCAGCAGCTTAGTCTCCGGGACAGGGGGTTCCGGGGAGCTGTTTTTT | CASSLVSGTGGSGELFF